Listed below are T cell receptor beta chains from one sample, sequenced in a study of Ad26.COV2.S vaccination and SARS-CoV-2 variants. TCRdb's copy holds only in-frame clones and misses some; the assay was immunoSEQ multiplex PCR. The sample includes about 350,000 clones, around 84% of them seen just once. This specimen consisted of peripheral blood, obtained in a trial of Ad26.COV2.S vaccine versus placebo. The receptor set was obtained from a person between 18 and 65 years old who received the Ad26.COV2.S COVID-19 vaccine or a placebo. Both conserved end residues are part of each CDR3. Fields, in order: clone size, D gene, J gene, V gene, CDR3 DNA, CDR3 protein. D genes are given only for firm matches. Clone size is shown for a subset of rows, as once, few, many or a class of expanded clone.

clone size: -
D gene: -
J gene: TRBJ1-4
V gene: TRBV11-2
CDR3 DNA: TGTGCCAGCAGCTCGGACAGCTTAACTAATGAAAAACTGTTTTTT
CDR3 protein: CASSSDSLTNEKLFF

clone size: -
D gene: -
J gene: TRBJ1-4
V gene: TRBV5-1
CDR3 DNA: TGCGCCAGCAGCGGGGGACGCTTAGAAGAAAAACTGTTTTTT
CDR3 protein: CASSGGRLEEKLFF

clone size: few
D gene: -
J gene: TRBJ2-7
V gene: TRBV30
CDR3 DNA: TGTGCCTGGGAGGCGACAGAAACCTACGAGCAGTACTTC
CDR3 protein: CAWEATETYEQYF

clone size: -
D gene: -
J gene: TRBJ2-3
V gene: TRBV9
CDR3 DNA: TGTGCCAGCAGCGTAGGCGTGGGGGGTTGGACAGATACGCAGTATTTT
CDR3 protein: CASSVGVGGWTDTQYF

clone size: -
D gene: -
J gene: TRBJ2-2
V gene: TRBV10-3
CDR3 DNA: TGTGCCATCAGGGGGGGCAGACTCAACACCGGGGAGCTGTTTTTT
CDR3 protein: CAIRGGRLNTGELFF

clone size: -
D gene: TRBD1
J gene: TRBJ1-4
V gene: TRBV7-2
CDR3 DNA: TGTGCCAGCAGCTACATCAGGGGGGATGGACTGTTTTTT
CDR3 protein: CASSYIRGDGLFF

clone size: -
D gene: -
J gene: TRBJ2-5
V gene: TRBV4-1
CDR3 DNA: TGCGCCAGCAGCCAAGACCCGGGACCGTACCAAGAGACCCAGTACTTC
CDR3 protein: CASSQDPGPYQETQYF

clone size: -
D gene: -
J gene: TRBJ1-1
V gene: TRBV5-6
CDR3 DNA: TGTGCCAGCAGCTTCCAGGGTTGGCACACTGAAGCTTTCTTT
CDR3 protein: CASSFQGWHTEAFF

clone size: -
D gene: -
J gene: TRBJ2-7
V gene: TRBV12-3/TRBV12-4
CDR3 DNA: TGTGCCAGCAGTTTGAACAGCCAGTACGAGCGGTACTTC
CDR3 protein: CASSLNSQYERYF

clone size: -
D gene: -
J gene: TRBJ1-1
V gene: TRBV30
CDR3 DNA: TGTGCCTGGACTCGACAGGACATCTTAAACACTGAAGCTTTCTTT
CDR3 protein: CAWTRQDILNTEAFF

clone size: -
D gene: TRBD1
J gene: TRBJ1-3
V gene: TRBV23-1
CDR3 DNA: TGCGCCAGCAGCCCGGACAGGGGAAACACCATATATTTT
CDR3 protein: CASSPDRGNTIYF

clone size: -
D gene: -
J gene: TRBJ2-5
V gene: TRBV10-1
CDR3 DNA: TGCGCCAGCAGTGAGTCGAACAGAGAGACCCAGTACTTC
CDR3 protein: CASSESNRETQYF

clone size: -
D gene: TRBD2
J gene: TRBJ2-1
V gene: TRBV5-5
CDR3 DNA: TGTGCCAGCAGCGAGACTAGCGGGGGCTACAATGAGCAGTTCTTC
CDR3 protein: CASSETSGGYNEQFF

clone size: -
D gene: -
J gene: TRBJ2-5
V gene: TRBV9
CDR3 DNA: TGTGCCAGCAGCGAGGCCCCACAAGAGACCCAGTACTTC
CDR3 protein: CASSEAPQETQYF

clone size: -
D gene: -
J gene: TRBJ1-1
V gene: TRBV18
CDR3 DNA: TGTGCCAGCTCAACCTTGGCGCGGGGGGCGAGGGACACTGAAGCTTTCTTT
CDR3 protein: CASSTLARGARDTEAFF

clone size: -
D gene: -
J gene: TRBJ1-4
V gene: TRBV6-1
CDR3 DNA: TGTGCCAGCACCTACGAGGTCCGGGAACTGTTTTTT
CDR3 protein: CASTYEVRELFF

clone size: -
D gene: -
J gene: TRBJ2-1
V gene: TRBV11-3
CDR3 DNA: TGTGCCAGCAGCTTAGTTGGCCGACACAATGAGCAGTTCTTC
CDR3 protein: CASSLVGRHNEQFF

clone size: -
D gene: -
J gene: TRBJ2-7
V gene: TRBV6-5
CDR3 DNA: TGTGCCAGCAGTATATCGCAGGGAGGCTCCTACGAGCAGTACTTC
CDR3 protein: CASSISQGGSYEQYF

clone size: -
D gene: -
J gene: TRBJ1-2
V gene: TRBV7-9
CDR3 DNA: TGTGCCAGCAGCCGTGACTGGAATAGGGACTATGGCTACACCTTC
CDR3 protein: CASSRDWNRDYGYTF

clone size: few
D gene: TRBD2
J gene: TRBJ2-7
V gene: TRBV6-2/TRBV6-3
CDR3 DNA: TGTGCCAGCAGTTCTCGTCCTGCTAGCGGGGATTACGAGCAGTACTTC
CDR3 protein: CASSSRPASGDYEQYF

clone size: many
D gene: -
J gene: TRBJ1-5
V gene: TRBV7-4
CDR3 DNA: TGTGCCAGCAGCCTGCGTCAGCCCCAGCATTTT
CDR3 protein: CASSLRQPQHF

clone size: -
D gene: -
J gene: TRBJ2-5
V gene: TRBV13
CDR3 DNA: TGTGCCAGCAGCTCGATACAGGGTTTGGAGACCCAGTACTTC
CDR3 protein: CASSSIQGLETQYF

clone size: -
D gene: TRBD2
J gene: TRBJ2-3
V gene: TRBV9
CDR3 DNA: TGTGCCAGCGGCGTAGCGGGGGATAGCACAGATACGCAGTATTTT
CDR3 protein: CASGVAGDSTDTQYF

clone size: few
D gene: -
J gene: TRBJ1-5
V gene: TRBV10-3
CDR3 DNA: TGTGCCATCAGTGTGGGGACTAGCAATCAGCCCCAGCATTTT
CDR3 protein: CAISVGTSNQPQHF

clone size: -
D gene: -
J gene: TRBJ1-2
V gene: TRBV19
CDR3 DNA: TGTGCCAGTAGTATAGATGTTGGGGGGGCCTATGGCTACACCTTC
CDR3 protein: CASSIDVGGAYGYTF

clone size: -
D gene: -
J gene: TRBJ2-5
V gene: TRBV24-1
CDR3 DNA: TGTGCCACCAGTGATTTAGGAGGAGTGGAGACCCAGTACTTC
CDR3 protein: CATSDLGGVETQYF

clone size: -
D gene: -
J gene: TRBJ1-2
V gene: TRBV6-5
CDR3 DNA: TGTGCCAGCAGAGCCTCGGGGGTTCACTATGGCTACACCTTC
CDR3 protein: CASRASGVHYGYTF

clone size: few
D gene: -
J gene: TRBJ2-7
V gene: TRBV7-9
CDR3 DNA: TGTGCCAGCAGCTTAGCTCTCTACGAGCAGTACTTC
CDR3 protein: CASSLALYEQYF

clone size: -
D gene: -
J gene: TRBJ2-7
V gene: TRBV5-1
CDR3 DNA: TGCGCCAGCAGCATCGAGGCGGCCCTCTACGAGCAGTACTTC
CDR3 protein: CASSIEAALYEQYF